The text below deals with one TCR beta chain. Antigen unknown. Out of less than 12 ml of fresh peripheral blood came the PBMCs. The data originate from a study of T cells in Graves' hyperthyroidism and ophthalmopathy. The overall study: Once the initial diagnosis was made, peripheral blood was obtained before any treatment. General study results and limits: From stable hyperthyroidism, ophthalmopathy was separated by a 13 V-J model.

RNA transcripts were the template for amplifying TCR beta CDR3 regions. Using the HTBI primer set, a first-round RT-PCR was run on the TCR CDR3. TCRdb re-analysed the multiplex PCR reads in MiXCR, keeping a single row per CDR3 protein. Counted here are hundreds of thousands of distinct CDR3 sequences, around 21% occurring once; the ten biggest clones make up 34%. The germline gives CDR1 MNHNS, CDR2 SASEGT. The J segment lost 6 bases and the V segment lost 5 bases, leaving 5 bases of the junction unmatched. The CDR3 is 14 residues long. The sequencing sample was made of blood. This chain uses TRBV6-1 with TRBJ2-1; 9 positions match TRBD1. This receptor was obtained from a man between 25 and 39 years old with Graves' ophthalmopathy. The CDR3 here is CASSRDRDTNEQFF. The CDR3 DNA sequence: TGTGCCAGCAGTCGGGACAGGGACACCAATGAGCAGTTCTTC.